This T cell receptor (beta chain) was sequenced in a study of shared clonotypes between healthy human individuals. Study-wide findings and caveats: Shared across a few donors were around 4.7% of the naive CD4 clonotypes.

Concerning this clone itself: Its antigen remains unknown.

TCRdb's table, derived via immunoSEQ multiplex PCR, lists solely in-frame clones and lacks some. The sample consists of fewer than 2.5 million clones, roughly 93% of them appearing once. Germline lookup yields CDR1 SGDLS and CDR2 YYNGEE. Trimming took 3 bases from V and 2 from J; bases not matched to a gene: 13. This CDR3 has 19 amino acids. The chain joins TRBV9 to TRBJ2-7; TRBD2 aligns across 14 bases. The receptor comes from a man in his late teens or twenties in good health. Some clones in this sample may be carry-over from other donors' samples. The sample was naive CD4+ T cells from PBMCs. Subset indicated: CD45RA+ positively selected. CDR3: CASSEQGLAGVGPAYEQYF. Written as DNA, the CDR3 is TGTGCCAGCAGCGAGCAGGGACTAGCGGGAGTGGGCCCTGCCTACGAGCAGTACTTC.